The next 21 T cell receptor beta chains were all read from a single sample in a study of blood T cells in healthy people across ages. For the second PCR, which ran for about 6 to 11 cycles, a sample-barcoded 5' primer and a J-beta primer mix were used. One entry per CDR3 protein results from TCRdb running MiXCR on the 5' RACE reads. The data show hundreds of thousands of distinct CDR3 sequences, 48% seen once. Specimen: blood. These receptor sequences come from a man aged 25-45 years in good health.

J is TRBJ2-5 and V is TRBV7-8; 9 bases map to TRBD1. The better agreement between TRBJ2-7 and the DNA end casts doubt on the J call. Germline lookup yields CDR1 SGHVS and CDR2 FQNEAQ. The CDR3 runs to 16 residues. CDR3 in DNA: TGTGCCAGCAGCATCCTACCGGGACAGGGCCTCTACGAGCAGTACTTC. It is translated as CASSILPGQGLYEQYF.

The table lists this clonotype with a few counts. Germline and junction disagree at one end, which may indicate a read error. The gene calls are TRBV4-1 and TRBJ2-2; TRBD2 matches 7 bases. Germline loops: CDR1 MGHRA, CDR2 YSYEKL. This CDR3 is built from 18 residues. The CDR3 DNA follows: TGCGCCAGCAGCCAAGTGAGCGGGGCCGAGGCGAATACCGGGGAGCTGTTTTTT. This sequence encodes CASSQVSGAEANTGELFF.

CDR3 bases: TGTGCCAGCAGGGACCTTGTGGCCTACGAGCAGTACTTC. Protein product: CASRDLVAYEQYF. The chain uses TRBV27 and TRBJ2-7, with D uncertain. The germline V gene has CDR1 MNHEY and CDR2 SMNVEV (reference sequence). The CDR3 extends over 13 amino acids. Trimming took off 6 bases at V and 2 bases at J, with 11 bases between the two ends.

As to this clonotype: The junction does not match germline at one end; this may be a read error. The chain carries TRBV4-1 and TRBJ2-3; D perhaps matches TRBD2 (6 bases). The CDR3 runs to 17 residues. Germline assignment: CDR1 MGHRA and CDR2 YSYEKL. The CDR3 region is CAISQDLKDYSTDTQYF. The CDR3 coding sequence is TGCGCCATCAGCCAAGATCTTAAGGACTACAGCACAGATACGCAGTATTTT.

J is TRBJ1-5 and V is TRBV2, with a tentative D call TRBD1 (6 bases). The CDR3 runs to 14 residues. The germline gives CDR1 SNHLY, CDR2 FYNNEI. Trimming took 3 bases from V and 6 from J, leaving 12 bases between them. The CDR3, as DNA: TGTGCCAGCAGTGACACAGGGATCGTTCAGCCCCAGCATTTT. Translated, it gives CASSDTGIVQPQHF. The full variable domain, its missing parts supplied by reference TRBV2 and TRBJ1-5, is EPEVTQTPSHQVTQMGQEVILRCVPISNHLYFYWYRQILGQKVEFLVSFYNNEISEKSEIFDDQFSVERPDGSNFTLKIRSTKLEDSAMYFCASSDTGIVQPQHFGDGTRLSIL.

There are a few counts of this clonotype. The chain couples TRBV5-1 to TRBJ1-1; D is ambiguous. Germline-derived CDR1 and CDR2 are SGHRS and YFSETQ. CDR3 length equals 16 residues. Trimming removed 0 bases from V and 3 bases from J, with 15 bases in between. The CDR3 DNA reads TGCGCCAGCAGCTTGGCCTCGGCGCTCTGGGACACTGAAGCTTTCTTT. This sequence encodes CASSLASALWDTEAFF.

CDR3 in DNA: TGCGCCAGCAGACAGAACAGGATTACCTACGAGCAGTACTTC. Protein sequence: CASRQNRITYEQYF. The chain employs TRBV4-1 and TRBJ2-7, with a tentative D call TRBD1 (5 bases). In germline, CDR1 is MGHRA, CDR2 YSYEKL. This CDR3 region has 14 residues. V shed 6 bases and J shed 2 bases, with 14 bases lying between them.

The chain is built from TRBV28 and TRBJ2-2; 7 bases fit TRBD2. The trim removed 11 bases at V and 0 bases at J, leaving 3 bases unmatched. The CDR3 loop spans 13 amino acids. Germline V gene data show CDR1 as MDHEN and CDR2 as SYDVKM. The CDR3 protein is CAGRGTNTGELFF. The CDR3 nucleotides read TGTGCCGGGCGGGGGACGAACACCGGGGAGCTGTTTTTT. The variable domain in full, with the rest retrieved from reference TRBV28 and TRBJ2-2, is DVKVTQSSRYLVKRTGEKVFLECVQDMDHENMFWYRQDPGLGLRLIYFSYDVKMKEKGDIPEGYSVSREKKERFSLILESASTNQTSMYLCAGRGTNTGELFFGEGSRLTVL.

The chain links TRBV2 to TRBJ1-5; TRBD1 aligns across 8 bases. The V segment lost 9 bases and the J segment 4 bases; nucleotides outside the gene matches: 5. This CDR3 spans 13 amino acids. Germline V lookup: CDR1 SNHLY, CDR2 FYNNEI. The CDR3 spells CASCGQGNQPQHF. The CDR3 DNA sequence: TGTGCCAGTTGCGGACAGGGTAATCAGCCCCAGCATTTT.

The V gene is TRBV20-1, the J gene TRBJ2-3, with TRBD2 matching over 13 bases. Germline V gene data show CDR1 as DFQATT and CDR2 as SNEGSKA (reference sequence). The CDR3 length is 14 residues. With 5 bases clipped from V and 4 bases from J, the junction kept 3 bases outside the gene matches. The CDR3 region is CSAGLAGVADTQYF. The CDR3 nucleotides are TGCAGTGCTGGACTAGCGGGGGTGGCAGATACGCAGTATTTT.

The gene calls are TRBV3-1 and TRBJ2-1; no firm D call. V dropped 8 bases and J dropped 6 bases, with 14 bases sitting between them. The germline gives CDR1 LGHDT, CDR2 YNNKEL (reference sequence). The CDR3 covers 13 residues. CDR3 DNA sequence: TGTGCCAGCCGGGTTTATAATGGCAATGAGCAGTTCTTC. Its protein is CASRVYNGNEQFF.

The chain employs TRBV11-2 and TRBJ2-1; possible D gene TRBD2, 5 bases. The CDR3 contains 13 residues. Trimming removed 1 base from V and 10 bases from J, with 11 bases in between. CDR1 is SGHAT and CDR2 is FQNNGV in the germline V gene. The CDR3 coding sequence is TGTGCCAGCAGCTTAGGACAACCGGGGGAGCAGTTCTTC. Translating it yields CASSLGQPGEQFF.

The rearrangement uses TRBV7-2 and TRBJ2-3; TRBD2 matches at 12 bases. V trimming: 1 base; J trimming: 7 bases; junction bases outside the gene matches: 6. The CDR3 has 16 residues. CDR1 and CDR2 from the germline V gene are SGHTA and FQGNSA. Here the CDR3 reads CASSLVLAGGYYTQYF. In nucleotides, the CDR3 is TGTGCCAGCAGCTTAGTACTAGCGGGGGGCTACTATACGCAGTATTTT.

The J gene is TRBJ1-4, the V gene TRBV20-1; 8 bases match TRBD1. J was trimmed by 6 bases and V by 6 bases; bases with no gene match: 9. This CDR3 has 14 amino acids. Germline CDR1 reads DFQATT; CDR2 reads SNEGSKA (reference sequence). The CDR3 spells CSAPGGSHHEKLFF. The CDR3 nucleotides are TGCAGTGCCCCAGGGGGCAGCCACCATGAAAAACTGTTTTTT.

This clonotype was counted at least ten times. The CDR3, as DNA: TGTGCCAGCAGTGAAGAGACCCAGTACTTC. Translation: CASSEETQYF. The J gene is TRBJ2-5, the V gene TRBV6-1; D gene ambiguous. Trimming removed 1 base at V and 6 bases at J, with 0 bases between. This CDR3 spans 10 amino acids. Germline CDR1 MNHNS, CDR2 SASEGT.

The V gene is TRBV29-1, the J gene TRBJ1-1, with D uncertain. CDR1 and CDR2 (germline): SQVTM, ANQGSEA. The CDR3 is 11 amino acids. V shed 4 bases and J shed 2 bases, with 5 bases lying between them. CDR3 in amino acids: CSVVPNTEAFF. Written as DNA, the CDR3 is TGCAGCGTTGTCCCTAACACTGAAGCTTTCTTT.

The chain joins TRBV7-2 to TRBJ2-1; TRBD2 agrees at 10 bases. After removal of 7 bases from V and 2 bases from J, the junction contained 5 bases not matched to a gene. The germline CDR1 and CDR2 sequences are SGHTA and FQGNSA. The length of the CDR3 is 15 residues. Here the CDR3 DNA reads TGTGCCAGCACCATTAGCGGGGGGCCCTACAATGAGCAGTTCTTC. Translation: CASTISGGPYNEQFF.

This sequence joins TRBV7-8 and TRBJ2-3, with D possibly matching TRBD1 (6 bases). Germline-derived CDR1 and CDR2 are SGHVS and FQNEAQ. Trimming stripped 3 bases from V and 4 bases from J, with 14 bases between. The CDR3 is 15 amino acids. This CDR3 is CASSLSQGSADTQYF. CDR3 nucleotide sequence: TGTGCCAGCAGCTTGTCACAGGGCTCGGCAGATACGCAGTATTTT. Together with reference TRBV7-8 and TRBJ2-3, the CDR3 gives the full variable domain: GAGVSQSPRYKVAKRGQDVALRCDPISGHVSLFWYQQALGQGPEFLTYFQNEAQLDKSGLPSDRFFAERPEGSVSTLKIQRTQQEDSAVYLCASSLSQGSADTQYFGPGTRLTVL.

V gene TRBV20-1 combines with J gene TRBJ2-7; a weak D match, TRBD2 (6 bases). The CDR3 length is 15 residues. Germline V gene lookup returns CDR1 DFQATT and CDR2 SNEGSKA (reference sequence). Between the trimmed V and J ends, which lost 2 bases and 0 bases, there was a span of 14 bases. The CDR3 nucleotides are TGCAGTGCTAGACCAAATCCTAGCGACTCCTACGAGCAGTACTTC. It is translated as CSARPNPSDSYEQYF.

This clonotype appeared a few times. J is TRBJ1-2 and V is TRBV7-2, with a possible D match to TRBD1 (6 bases). V was shortened by 0 bases and J by 3 bases, with 14 bases between the two germline ends. This CDR3 comprises 16 residues. Germline lookup yields CDR1 SGHTA and CDR2 FQGNSA. The CDR3 region has the DNA TGTGCCAGCAGCTTAGCGAGTCGGACAGCTCACTATGGCTACACCTTC. It is translated as CASSLASRTAHYGYTF.

The V and J genes are TRBV7-2 and TRBJ1-6, with D tentatively TRBD1 (5 bases). Between the trimmed V and J ends, which lost 3 bases and 5 bases, there was a span of 17 bases. Germline V gene lookup returns CDR1 SGHTA and CDR2 FQGNSA. The CDR3 consists of 17 residues. This CDR3 reads CASSFRENRLNNSPLHF. DNA for the CDR3: TGTGCCAGCAGCTTTCGGGAAAACAGGCTTAATAATTCACCCCTCCACTTT.